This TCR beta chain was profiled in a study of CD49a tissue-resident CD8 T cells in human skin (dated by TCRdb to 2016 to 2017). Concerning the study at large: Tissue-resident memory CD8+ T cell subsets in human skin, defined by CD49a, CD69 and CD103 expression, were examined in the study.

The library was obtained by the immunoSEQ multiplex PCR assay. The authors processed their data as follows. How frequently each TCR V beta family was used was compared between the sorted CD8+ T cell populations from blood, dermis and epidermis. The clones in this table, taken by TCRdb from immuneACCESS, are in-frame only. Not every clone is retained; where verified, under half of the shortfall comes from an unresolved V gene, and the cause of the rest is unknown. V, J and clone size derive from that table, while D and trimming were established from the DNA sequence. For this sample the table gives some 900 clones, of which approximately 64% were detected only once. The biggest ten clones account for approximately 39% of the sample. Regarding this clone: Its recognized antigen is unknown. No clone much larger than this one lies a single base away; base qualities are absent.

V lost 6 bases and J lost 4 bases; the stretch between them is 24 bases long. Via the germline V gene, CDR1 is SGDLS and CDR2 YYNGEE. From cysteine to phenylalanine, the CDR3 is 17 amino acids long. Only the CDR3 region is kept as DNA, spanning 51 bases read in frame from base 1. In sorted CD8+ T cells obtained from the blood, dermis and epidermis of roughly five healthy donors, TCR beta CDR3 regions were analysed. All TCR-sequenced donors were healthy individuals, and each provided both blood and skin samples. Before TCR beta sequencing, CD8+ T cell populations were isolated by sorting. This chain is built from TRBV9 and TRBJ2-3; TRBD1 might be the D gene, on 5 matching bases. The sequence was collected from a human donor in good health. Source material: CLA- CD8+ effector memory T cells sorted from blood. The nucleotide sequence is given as TGTGCCAGCACCCCCGACAGCGTGAACCCCGGCGCAGATACGCAGTATTTT. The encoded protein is CASTPDSVNPGADTQYF.